This is a list of T cell receptor beta chains from one sample in a study of T-cell reconstitution after alpha-beta-depleted transplantation in children. TCRdb reprocessed the PCR reads via MiXCR and lists one record per CDR3 protein. The sample has some 590,000 distinct CDR3 sequences, 10% seen once. Here the sequenced sample was PBMCs from the stem cell graft donor, taken from the stem cell graft. These receptors all stem from a human donor who donated a stem cell graft to a child with acute myeloid leukemia. The CDR3 runs from the conserved cysteine through the conserved F or W. Each record gives: CDR3 length, clone size, J gene, V gene, D gene, CDR3 DNA, CDR3 protein. A D gene is named only where the DNA matches it firmly. Clone size is stated in some rows and not others, as once, few, many or a class when expanded.

length: 15
size: NA
J: TRBJ1-3
V: TRBV7-2
D: TRBD1
DNA: TGTGCCAGCAGCTTAGGGACAGGGTTAGGAAACACCATATATTTT
CDR3: CASSLGTGLGNTIYF

length: 15
size: NA
J: TRBJ2-1
V: TRBV30
D: NA
DNA: TGTGCCTGGAGGGGGGGGACACCCTCCTACAATGAGCAGTTCTTC
CDR3: CAWRGGTPSYNEQFF

length: 14
size: many
J: TRBJ2-7
V: TRBV7-2
D: NA
DNA: TGTGCCAGCAGCTTAGCGGGAGCTTTAGACGAGCAGTACTTC
CDR3: CASSLAGALDEQYF

length: 17
size: many
J: TRBJ2-5
V: TRBV24-1
D: NA
DNA: TGTGCCACCAGTGATTCCGCTAGGGGGACGGATCTAGAGACCCAGTACTTC
CDR3: CATSDSARGTDLETQYF

length: 11
size: NA
J: TRBJ1-4
V: TRBV29-1
D: NA
DNA: TGCAGCGTTTTACAGGGTGGACAGCTGTTTTTT
CDR3: CSVLQGGQLFF

length: 16
size: many
J: TRBJ2-4
V: TRBV28
D: NA
DNA: TGTGCCAGCATCCCCCGGCACACCAGAGCCAAAAACATTCAGTACTTC
CDR3: CASIPRHTRAKNIQYF

length: 15
size: NA
J: TRBJ2-5
V: TRBV7-2
D: NA
DNA: TGTGCCAGCAATCTTGGTACAGGGAGAAAAGAGACCCAGTACTTC
CDR3: CASNLGTGRKETQYF

length: 14
size: NA
J: TRBJ2-7
V: TRBV28
D: TRBD1
DNA: TGTGCCAGCGGACTGGACAGGTTCCCCTACGAGCAGTACTTC
CDR3: CASGLDRFPYEQYF

length: 11
size: NA
J: TRBJ1-4
V: TRBV29-1
D: NA
DNA: TGCAGCGTAGACTCGAATGAAAAACTGTTTTTT
CDR3: CSVDSNEKLFF

length: 19
size: NA
J: TRBJ2-3
V: TRBV5-1
D: TRBD2
DNA: TGCGCCAGCAGCGCGAGGACTAGCGGGAGGTTGGTAGCAACAGATACGCAGTATTTT
CDR3: CASSARTSGRLVATDTQYF

length: 12
size: NA
J: TRBJ2-7
V: TRBV20-1
D: TRBD1
DNA: TGCAGTGCTATCGACAGGGGGTACGAGCAGTACTTC
CDR3: CSAIDRGYEQYF

length: 12
size: NA
J: TRBJ2-5
V: TRBV29-1
D: TRBD1
DNA: TGCAGCGTTTTTAGGGGGCGTGAGACCCAGTACTTC
CDR3: CSVFRGRETQYF

length: 16
size: NA
J: TRBJ1-2
V: TRBV11-2
D: NA
DNA: TGTGCCAGCAGCTTAGAAGTCGGGGAGGGTAACTATGGCTACACCTTC
CDR3: CASSLEVGEGNYGYTF

length: 13
size: many
J: TRBJ1-1
V: TRBV11-2
D: NA
DNA: TGTGCCAGCAGCTTAGATTTGGGGGGGGAAGCTTTCTTT
CDR3: CASSLDLGGEAFF

length: 14
size: many
J: TRBJ2-7
V: TRBV5-1
D: NA
DNA: TGCGCCAGCCGAAGCGACCGTGTCAGGGGCGAGCAGTACTTC
CDR3: CASRSDRVRGEQYF

length: 16
size: few
J: TRBJ1-3
V: TRBV18
D: NA
DNA: TGTGCCAGCCGTCGTGGCCGGGACGGAAATGGAAACACCATATATTTT
CDR3: CASRRGRDGNGNTIYF

length: 16
size: few
J: TRBJ1-2
V: TRBV20-1
D: NA
DNA: TGCAGTGCTAGAGCGGGATCGGGGGCGCTGGGCTATGGCTACACCTTC
CDR3: CSARAGSGALGYGYTF

length: 14
size: NA
J: TRBJ1-5
V: TRBV29-1
D: NA
DNA: TGCAGCGTTGCCACGGGAGAGGGTATGCAGCCCCAGCATTTT
CDR3: CSVATGEGMQPQHF

length: 14
size: NA
J: TRBJ2-2
V: TRBV7-6
D: NA
DNA: TGTGCCAGCAGCTTAATTCAGAACACCGGGGAGCTGTTTTTT
CDR3: CASSLIQNTGELFF

length: 14
size: NA
J: TRBJ1-1
V: TRBV20-1
D: TRBD1
DNA: TGCAGTGGGGCAGGACAGGGCTTGAACACTGAAGCTTTCTTT
CDR3: CSGAGQGLNTEAFF

length: 16
size: NA
J: TRBJ2-7
V: TRBV7-2
D: TRBD2
DNA: TGTGCCAGCAGCTTAGTACTAGCGGGAGGGGACTACGAGCAGTACTTC
CDR3: CASSLVLAGGDYEQYF

length: 14
size: NA
J: TRBJ2-7
V: TRBV6-5
D: TRBD1
DNA: TGTGCCAGCAGTTACTCAGGGGGCCCCTACGAGCAGTACTTC
CDR3: CASSYSGGPYEQYF

length: 15
size: NA
J: TRBJ2-1
V: TRBV6-5
D: NA
DNA: TGTGCCAGCAGTTACGGGAGCGCCACCTACAATGAGCAGTTCTTC
CDR3: CASSYGSATYNEQFF

length: 19
size: few
J: TRBJ2-3
V: TRBV4-2
D: NA
DNA: TGTGCCAGCAGCCAGTCCCGGGAGACCTCACCTTACTTCACAGATACGCAGTATTTT
CDR3: CASSQSRETSPYFTDTQYF

length: 15
size: few
J: TRBJ2-5
V: TRBV15
D: NA
DNA: TGTGCCACCAGCAGAGAAAGACTGATGGAAGAGACCCAGTACTTC
CDR3: CATSRERLMEETQYF

length: 18
size: NA
J: TRBJ1-5
V: TRBV27
D: NA
DNA: TGTGCCAGCAGATTATCCCTGGGGGGGGTTGGGGGCAATCAGCCCCAGCATTTT
CDR3: CASRLSLGGVGGNQPQHF

length: 13
size: many
J: TRBJ2-7
V: TRBV5-1
D: NA
DNA: TGCGCCAGCAGCAGGGGACTTCTTTACGAGCAGTACTTC
CDR3: CASSRGLLYEQYF

length: 12
size: few
J: TRBJ2-7
V: TRBV6-6
D: NA
DNA: TGTGCCAGCAGTTACGAGGCCTACGAGCAGTACTTC
CDR3: CASSYEAYEQYF

length: 15
size: few
J: TRBJ2-3
V: TRBV4-2
D: NA
DNA: TGTGCCAGCAGCCAAGAGCTAGCCGGCACAGATACGCAGTATTTT
CDR3: CASSQELAGTDTQYF

length: 14
size: many
J: TRBJ2-2
V: TRBV29-1
D: NA
DNA: TGCAGCGTTCGATCGGGGATCAACACCGGGGAGCTGTTTTTT
CDR3: CSVRSGINTGELFF

length: 12
size: many
J: TRBJ2-7
V: TRBV29-1
D: NA
DNA: TGCAGCGTTGAAGAGGGGGCCTACGAGCAGTACTTC
CDR3: CSVEEGAYEQYF

length: 11
size: many
J: TRBJ2-3
V: TRBV20-1
D: NA
DNA: TGCAGTGCCCCTAGGTTAGATACGCAGTATTTT
CDR3: CSAPRLDTQYF

length: 14
size: NA
J: TRBJ2-7
V: TRBV29-1
D: TRBD2
DNA: TGCAGCGTTGCTCTCGGGACTACATCCTACGAGCAGTACTTC
CDR3: CSVALGTTSYEQYF

length: 16
size: NA
J: TRBJ2-1
V: TRBV24-1
D: TRBD1
DNA: TGTGCCACCAGTGACGGACAGGGGGCGAGCTACAATGAGCAGTTCTTC
CDR3: CATSDGQGASYNEQFF

length: 14
size: few
J: TRBJ2-7
V: TRBV6-1
D: TRBD2
DNA: TGTGCCAGCAGCCGGGGACTAGCGGGAGGCGAGCAGTACTTC
CDR3: CASSRGLAGGEQYF

length: 13
size: NA
J: TRBJ2-5
V: TRBV21-1
D: NA
DNA: TGTGCCAGCAGCAACCGGGCGGGAGAGACCCAGTACTTC
CDR3: CASSNRAGETQYF

length: 14
size: many
J: TRBJ2-3
V: TRBV5-1
D: TRBD2
DNA: TGCGCCAGCAGGACTAGCGGAGGCACAGATACGCAGTATTTT
CDR3: CASRTSGGTDTQYF

length: 16
size: many
J: TRBJ2-3
V: TRBV29-1
D: NA
DNA: TGCAGCGTTGACGGACCTACGGCAGCATCAACAGATACGCAGTATTTT
CDR3: CSVDGPTAASTDTQYF

length: 20
size: many
J: TRBJ2-3
V: TRBV29-1
D: TRBD2
DNA: TGCAGCGTTGAAGACCGTGCAAGGACTAGCGGGAGGATTCGGGCAGATACGCAGTATTTT
CDR3: CSVEDRARTSGRIRADTQYF

length: 11
size: few
J: TRBJ2-7
V: TRBV28
D: TRBD1
DNA: TGTGCCAGCAGTCGGGACAGGACGCAGTACTTC
CDR3: CASSRDRTQYF

length: 16
size: few
J: TRBJ2-1
V: TRBV29-1
D: TRBD2
DNA: TGCAGCGTTGAGTTAGCGGGAGCGGCCTCCTACAATGAGCAGTTCTTC
CDR3: CSVELAGAASYNEQFF

length: 14
size: many
J: TRBJ2-1
V: TRBV7-6
D: NA
DNA: TGTGCCAGCAGCCCCGAGCCTAGATACAATGAGCAGTTCTTC
CDR3: CASSPEPRYNEQFF

length: 14
size: NA
J: TRBJ1-2
V: TRBV3-1
D: NA
DNA: TGTGCCAGCAGCCCCCGGACGCATAACTATGGCTACACCTTC
CDR3: CASSPRTHNYGYTF

length: 16
size: few
J: TRBJ2-1
V: TRBV27
D: TRBD2
DNA: TGTGCCAGCAGTTTATCTAGCGGGAGGGTTTACAATGAGCAGTTCTTC
CDR3: CASSLSSGRVYNEQFF

length: 14
size: NA
J: TRBJ2-1
V: TRBV20-1
D: TRBD2
DNA: TGCAGTGCTATTACACTAGCGGGAGGCAATGAGCAGTTCTTC
CDR3: CSAITLAGGNEQFF

length: 14
size: few
J: TRBJ2-2
V: TRBV30
D: TRBD2
DNA: TGTGCCTGGAAGAGCGGGAAGAGTACCGGGGAGCTGTTTTTT
CDR3: CAWKSGKSTGELFF

length: 15
size: NA
J: TRBJ2-3
V: TRBV7-9
D: TRBD2
DNA: TGTGCCAGCAGCTTCGCGGGAGGGCAGACAGATACGCAGTATTTT
CDR3: CASSFAGGQTDTQYF

length: 14
size: many
J: TRBJ2-1
V: TRBV27
D: NA
DNA: TGTGCCAGCAGTTGGCGACTAGTTCACAATGAGCAGTTCTTC
CDR3: CASSWRLVHNEQFF

length: 14
size: few
J: TRBJ2-7
V: TRBV6-2/TRBV6-3
D: NA
DNA: TGTGCCAGCAGTTCCGGGACATCTTTGAGGGAGCAGTACTTC
CDR3: CASSSGTSLREQYF

length: 14
size: few
J: TRBJ2-7
V: TRBV5-1
D: TRBD2
DNA: TGCGCCAGCAGCTATAGCGGGAGTGTTTACGAGCAGTACTTC
CDR3: CASSYSGSVYEQYF

length: 14
size: NA
J: TRBJ2-5
V: TRBV19
D: NA
DNA: TGTGCCAGTAGTATAGGGACTGGCCAAGAGACCCAGTACTTC
CDR3: CASSIGTGQETQYF

length: 16
size: few
J: TRBJ2-3
V: TRBV4-3
D: TRBD1
DNA: TGCGCCAGCAGCGATAATCCAGGGGGCTGGGCAGATACGCAGTATTTT
CDR3: CASSDNPGGWADTQYF

length: 14
size: many
J: TRBJ2-1
V: TRBV7-3
D: NA
DNA: TGTGCCAGCAGCTTAACGGGGGCCTGGAATGAGCAGTTCTTC
CDR3: CASSLTGAWNEQFF

length: 14
size: NA
J: TRBJ1-5
V: TRBV12-3/TRBV12-4
D: TRBD1
DNA: TGTGCCAGCAGCCCCGGGACAGGGGGTCAGCCCCAGCATTTT
CDR3: CASSPGTGGQPQHF

length: 14
size: few
J: TRBJ2-7
V: TRBV3-1
D: NA
DNA: TGTGCCTCCCGACCCCCCGATTTCAGCCACGAGCAGTACTTC
CDR3: CASRPPDFSHEQYF

length: 17
size: NA
J: TRBJ2-1
V: TRBV4-2
D: TRBD2
DNA: TGTGCCAGCAGCCAAGATGTTAGCGGGAGCTCCTACAATGAGCAGTTCTTC
CDR3: CASSQDVSGSSYNEQFF

length: 13
size: NA
J: TRBJ2-7
V: TRBV12-3/TRBV12-4
D: NA
DNA: TGTGCCAGCAGGTTACCAGGGGAGGTCGAGCAGTACTTC
CDR3: CASRLPGEVEQYF

length: 13
size: NA
J: TRBJ2-1
V: TRBV20-1
D: TRBD2
DNA: TGCAGTGCTGGACTAGCGGGAAGGAATGAGCAGTTCTTC
CDR3: CSAGLAGRNEQFF